The 14 T cell receptor beta chains below all came from one sample that was sequenced in a study of blood T cell repertoires in COVID-19. The method was immunoSEQ multiplex PCR; TCRdb's version includes in-frame clones alone and lacks a portion of them. This sample carries about 300,000 clones, 88% of them seen once, and the ten largest clones take approximately 6.6%. The specimen sequenced was peripheral blood. The receptors were sampled from a woman younger than 45 who had recovered from COVID-19.

The CDR3 region is CASSYRVGQPQHF. The CDR3 DNA sequence: TGTGCCAGCAGTTACAGGGTCGGTCAGCCCCAGCATTTT. The rearrangement links TRBV27 to TRBJ1-5; D might be TRBD1 (6 bases). V dropped 4 bases and J dropped 6 bases, with 10 bases sitting between them. Germline V CDR1 and CDR2: MNHEY, SMNVEV (reference sequence). This CDR3 has 13 amino acids.

The chain carries TRBV12-5 and TRBJ2-2; D gene uncertain. Germline CDR1 LGHNT, CDR2 FRNRAP. The germline V and J ends were trimmed by 2 bases and 2 bases, with 6 bases remaining between them. This CDR3 has 14 residues. The CDR3 spells CASGLNSNTGELFF. CDR3 nucleotide sequence: TGTGCTAGTGGTTTGAACTCCAACACCGGGGAGCTGTTTTTT. The full variable domain, with the rest looked up from reference TRBV12-5 and TRBJ2-2, is DARVTQTPRHKVTEMGQEVTMRCQPILGHNTVFWYRQTMMQGLELLAYFRNRAPLDDSGMPKDRFSAEMPDATLATLKIQPSEPRDSAVYFCASGLNSNTGELFFGEGSRLTVL.

V usage is TRBV15 and J usage is TRBJ1-5, with a tentative D call TRBD1 (5 bases). Trimming took off 3 bases at V and 4 bases at J, with 7 bases between the two ends. The CDR3 consists of 13 residues. CDR1 is LNHNV and CDR2 is YYDKDF in the germline V gene (reference sequence). CDR3 sequence: CATSSTGNQPQHF. The CDR3 DNA sequence: TGTGCCACCAGCAGTACAGGAAATCAGCCCCAGCATTTT.

This chain joins TRBV3-1 (or the pseudogene TRBV3-2) and TRBJ1-1; 9 bases fit TRBD1. The CDR3 runs 14 residues. J lost 10 bases, V lost 3 bases, and 9 bases had no gene match. Germline values: CDR1 LGHDT, CDR2 YNNKEL (reference sequence). CDR3 loop: CASSQGLGQGLAFF. The CDR3 DNA reads as TGTGCCAGCAGCCAGGGTTTGGGACAGGGCTTAGCTTTCTTT.

The rearrangement joins TRBV28 to TRBJ1-4, with 10 nucleotides matching TRBD1. Germline V gene lookup returns CDR1 MDHEN and CDR2 SYDVKM. V lost 6 bases, J lost 6 bases, and 7 bases stayed unmatched. CDR3 size: 15 residues. This chain's CDR3 is CASRPPGQGHEKLFF. The CDR3 DNA follows: TGTGCCAGCAGGCCCCCGGGACAGGGGCATGAAAAACTGTTTTTT.

This chain links TRBV5-1 with TRBJ2-7; 7 bases map to TRBD1. The CDR3 sequence is 15 residues long. Germline CDR1 reads SGHRS; CDR2 reads YFSETQ. J gave up 2 bases and V 0 bases, and 5 bases lay outside the gene matches. CDR3 loop: CASSLDGDRAYEQYF. The DNA for the CDR3 is TGCGCCAGCAGCTTGGACGGAGACAGGGCCTACGAGCAGTACTTC.

The J gene is TRBJ2-3, the V gene TRBV19, with D possibly being TRBD2 (5 bases). The V gene's germline CDR1 is LNHDA and CDR2 SQIVND (reference sequence). Deletions cut 4 bases from V and 3 bases from J, with 14 bases between. This CDR3 region has 15 residues. CDR3 DNA sequence: TGTGCCAGTAGTAGGGGTTCCGGGAAGACAGATACGCAGTATTTT. Protein product: CASSRGSGKTDTQYF.

This chain links TRBV7-3 with TRBJ2-2; 10 bases align to TRBD2. V was clipped by 5 bases and J by 4 bases; unmatched bases: 7. Germline V gene lookup returns CDR1 SGHTA and CDR2 FQGTGA. The CDR3 spans 16 residues. For the CDR3, the DNA is TGTGCCAGCAGCCCCGGACTAGCGGAGACCACCGGGGAGCTGTTTTTT. Translation: CASSPGLAETTGELFF.

The chain joins TRBV15 to TRBJ2-7; TRBD1 might be the D (6 bases). Germline V gene sequence: CDR1 LNHNV, CDR2 YYDKDF (reference sequence). This CDR3 region has 15 residues. The V and J ends lost 3 bases and 4 bases respectively, with 16 bases between them. The chain's CDR3 is CATSSGGRRTYEQYF. In DNA, the CDR3 is TGTGCCACCAGCAGTGGGGGCCGGAGGACTTACGAGCAGTACTTC.

This chain joins TRBV10-2 and TRBJ1-1, with D perhaps matching TRBD1 (6 bases). Germline assignment: CDR1 WSHSY and CDR2 SAAADI. This CDR3 region has 13 residues. V lost 7 bases to trimming and J lost 4 bases, with 13 bases between them. The CDR3 protein is CASMRQAATEAFF. Written as DNA, the CDR3 is TGCGCCAGCATGAGACAGGCGGCCACTGAAGCTTTCTTT.

This rearrangement joins TRBV19 to TRBJ1-2; 12 bases fit TRBD1. Germline trimming cut 5 bases from V and 2 bases from J; bases unmatched to any gene: 12. The CDR3 sequence is 18 residues long. Per the germline V gene, CDR1 is LNHDA and CDR2 is SQIVND (reference sequence). CDR3 in amino acids: CASSAPRDRGLQNYGYTF. The CDR3 nucleotides are TGTGCCAGTAGTGCCCCGAGGGACAGGGGGCTTCAGAACTATGGCTACACCTTC.

This chain joins TRBV11-3 and TRBJ1-1; TRBD1 aligns across 8 bases. The CDR3 is 15 amino acids. The germline V gene encodes CDR1 SGHNT and CDR2 YENEEA. The V segment lost 4 bases and the J segment 0 bases; nucleotides outside the gene matches: 4. The CDR3 DNA is TGTGCCAGCAGCTCGGACAGGGCTATGAACACTGAAGCTTTCTTT. Translating it yields CASSSDRAMNTEAFF.

This clone has just a few counts. The chain joins TRBV24-1 to TRBJ1-2; the D is unclear. Germline V gives CDR1 KGHDR, CDR2 SFDVKD. Trimming cost V 9 bases and J 1 base, with 11 bases left between them. The CDR3 covers 13 residues. As DNA, the CDR3 is TGTGCCACCTCGGACGGGATTAACTATGGCTACACCTTC. It translates to CATSDGINYGYTF.

This chain uses TRBV15 with TRBJ1-1; 7 nucleotides match TRBD1. The CDR3 sequence is 13 residues long. The V segment lost 8 bases and the J segment 5 bases; nucleotides outside the gene matches: 8. CDR1 and CDR2 (germline): LNHNV, YYDKDF (reference sequence). DNA for the CDR3: TGTGCCACCCAACAGGGGTCGTATACTGAAGCTTTCTTT. Encoded protein: CATQQGSYTEAFF.